This T cell receptor (beta chain) was obtained from a study of T cells in Graves' hyperthyroidism and ophthalmopathy. Germline values: CDR1 MDHEN, CDR2 SYDVKM. This CDR3 region has 11 residues. V gave up 2 bases and J gave up 5 bases, with 4 bases separating them. This clonotype was recorded at least ten times. TCR beta CDR3 region amplification was performed from RNA transcripts. The TCR CDR3 first-round RT-PCR relied on the HTBI primer set. TCRdb fed the multiplex PCR reads into MiXCR, producing one record per CDR3 protein. The sample includes approximately 380,000 distinct CDR3 sequences, over 13% of them seen just once.

This TCR derives from a man in his fifties or sixties with Graves' ophthalmopathy. The sample was blood. J is TRBJ2-7 and V is TRBV28; D not resolved. This CDR3 reads CASSLNDEQYF. Here the CDR3 DNA reads TGTGCCAGCAGTTTAAACGACGAGCAGTACTTC.